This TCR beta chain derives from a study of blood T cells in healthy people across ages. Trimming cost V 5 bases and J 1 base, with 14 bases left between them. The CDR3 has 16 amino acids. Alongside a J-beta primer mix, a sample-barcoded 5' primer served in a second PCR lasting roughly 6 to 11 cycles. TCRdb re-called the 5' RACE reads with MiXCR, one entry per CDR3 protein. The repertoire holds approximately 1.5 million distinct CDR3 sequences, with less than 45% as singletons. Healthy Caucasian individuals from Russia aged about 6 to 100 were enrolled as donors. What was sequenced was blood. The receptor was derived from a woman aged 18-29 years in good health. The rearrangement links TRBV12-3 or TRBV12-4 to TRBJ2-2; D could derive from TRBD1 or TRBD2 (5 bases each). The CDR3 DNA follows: TGTGCCAGCAGTCCCCGGGGTAGGGGGAACACCGGGGAGCTGTTTTTT. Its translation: CASSPRGRGNTGELFF.